This TCR beta chain was profiled in a study of regulatory T cells in long-lasting Graves disease. Study-level points and caveats: Graves' patients with persistent disease showed TCR diversity lower than patients newly diagnosed.

Germline V gene sequence: CDR1 SGHKS, CDR2 YYEKEE (reference sequence). Trimming removed 0 bases from V and 4 bases from J, with 8 bases in between. This CDR3 has 14 residues. TCR beta libraries were built with iRepertoire HTBI primers and Arm-PCR of CDR3 regions. TCRdb ran MiXCR on the multiplex PCR reads and lists one entry per CDR3 protein. The sample shows more than 300,000 distinct CDR3 sequences, approximately 25% of them seen only once. Regarding time point: persistent/refractory GD, antithyroid drugs over 5 years with positive TRAb. Extracted PBMC RNA gave rise to the TCR library. This clonotype was recorded many times. Its specificity is not known.

The clonotype was recovered from a woman between 40 and 50 years old with Graves disease. The rearrangement joins TRBV5-5 to TRBJ1-5; D not certain. Sample: peripheral blood mononuclear cells (PBMCs), taken when the disease was refractory, from a patient treated with antithyroid drugs. The CDR3 spells CASSLDSPNQPQHF. The CDR3 DNA reads TGTGCCAGCAGCTTGGACAGTCCAAATCAGCCCCAGCATTTT.